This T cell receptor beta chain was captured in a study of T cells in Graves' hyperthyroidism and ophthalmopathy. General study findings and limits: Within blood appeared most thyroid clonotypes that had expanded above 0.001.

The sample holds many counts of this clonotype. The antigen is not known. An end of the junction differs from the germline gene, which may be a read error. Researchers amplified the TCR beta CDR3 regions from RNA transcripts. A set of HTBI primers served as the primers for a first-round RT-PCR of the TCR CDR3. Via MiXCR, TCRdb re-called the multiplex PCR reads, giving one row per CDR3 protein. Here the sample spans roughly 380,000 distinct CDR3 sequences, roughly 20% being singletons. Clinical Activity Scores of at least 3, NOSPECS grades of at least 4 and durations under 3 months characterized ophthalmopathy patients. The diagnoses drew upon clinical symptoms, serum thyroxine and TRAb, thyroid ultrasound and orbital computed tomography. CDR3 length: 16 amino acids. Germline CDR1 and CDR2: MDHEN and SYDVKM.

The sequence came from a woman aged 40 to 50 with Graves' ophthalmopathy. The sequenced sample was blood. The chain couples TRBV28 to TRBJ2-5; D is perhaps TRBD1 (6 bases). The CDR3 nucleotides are TGTGCCGGCAGCCTTCCCTTACAGGGAATAGGGGAGACCCAGTACTTC. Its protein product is CAGSLPLQGIGETQYF.